One and the same sample provided the 26 T cell receptor beta chains below, sequenced in a study of cytomegalovirus exposure and HLA in healthy donors (dated by TCRdb to between 2016 and 2019). Library preparation used the immunoSEQ multiplex PCR assay. A mixture of 60 forward primers for TCR Vbeta segments and 13 reverse primers for TCR Jbeta segments was used in the multiplex PCR. This is the immuneACCESS table as TCRdb keeps it, with only in-frame sequences that have V and J called. A part of the clones is gone; compared with another copy, unresolved V genes explain less than half, and the rest is unexplained. This sample's records show some 110,000 clones. Jointly, the top ten make up roughly 3.5% of the sample. Material: PBMCs. Every receptor here comes from a man aged 25 to 45 in good health and CMV-seronegative.

On this clone: Other nucleotide sequences in the sample specify the same CDR3. The chain has TRBV5-1 and TRBJ2-7; 8 bases line up with TRBD1. Germline V gene lookup returns CDR1 SGHRS and CDR2 YFSETQ. This CDR3 is 12 amino acids long. After removal of 4 bases from V and 7 bases from J, the junction contained 4 bases not matched to a gene. The CDR3 loop is CASSLDRGEQYF. The CDR3 nucleotides read TGCGCCAGCAGCCTCGACAGGGGAGAGCAGTACTTC.

V usage is TRBV18 and J usage is TRBJ2-7, with 7 positions matching TRBD1. This CDR3 spans 13 amino acids. CDR1 is KGHSH and CDR2 is LQKENI in the germline V gene. The V segment lost 1 base and the J segment 6 bases; nucleotides outside the gene matches: 3. The CDR3: CASSPQGAGEQYF. CDR3 bases: TGTGCCAGCTCACCACAGGGGGCCGGCGAGCAGTACTTC.

The V gene is TRBV9, the J gene TRBJ1-1; tentative D call: TRBD1 (5 bases). This CDR3 has 13 residues. CDR1 and CDR2 from the germline V gene are SGDLS and YYNGEE. The V end lost 4 bases, the J end lost 7 bases, and 14 bases lay between the germline ends. The CDR3 DNA reads as TGTGCCAGCAGCTCTATATGGGGGGATGAAGCTTTCTTT. Translation gives CASSSIWGDEAFF. Together with reference TRBV9 and TRBJ1-1, the CDR3 gives the full variable domain: DSGVTQTPKHLITATGQRVTLRCSPRSGDLSVYWYQQSLDQGLQFLIQYYNGEERAKGNILERFSAQQFPDLHSELNLSSLELGDSALYFCASSSIWGDEAFFGQGTRLTVV.

V usage is TRBV18 and J usage is TRBJ1-1; D might be TRBD1 (5 bases). V was shortened by 2 bases and J by 5 bases, with 9 bases between the two germline ends. The CDR3 totals 13 residues. CDR1 is KGHSH and CDR2 is LQKENI in the germline V gene. The CDR3 sequence: CASSPMGGTEAFF. CDR3 nucleotides: TGTGCCAGCTCACCAATGGGGGGGACTGAAGCTTTCTTT.

The chain combines TRBV18 with TRBJ2-3; 14 bases are a match to TRBD2. The J segment lost 6 bases and the V segment lost 1 base, leaving 6 bases of the junction unmatched. Looked up from germline, CDR1 is KGHSH and CDR2 is LQKENI. The CDR3 is made up of 17 amino acids. Here the CDR3 DNA reads TGTGCCAGCTCACCACGCCCGACTAGCGGGGGGGTCGATACGCAGTATTTT. As protein: CASSPRPTSGGVDTQYF.

On this clone itself: One junction end disagrees with the germline gene, perhaps due to a read error. The V gene is TRBV7-2, the J gene TRBJ2-5; a possible D gene is TRBD1 (6 bases). Germline V CDR1 and CDR2: SGHTA, FQGNSA. The CDR3 totals 12 residues. This CDR3 reads CASRRGLEAQYF. The CDR3 nucleotides are TGTGCCAGCAGAAGGGGGTTAGAGGCCCAGTACTTC.

The genes are TRBV10-3 and TRBJ2-2; D might be TRBD1 (6 bases). From germline, CDR1 is ENHRY and CDR2 SYGVKD. The V gene lost 7 bases and the J gene lost 4 bases, with 10 bases spanning the gap. This CDR3 region has 13 residues. The CDR3 is CAINGQTTGELFF. The CDR3, as DNA: TGTGCCATCAACGGACAGACCACCGGGGAGCTGTTTTTT.

The chain links TRBV5-1 to TRBJ1-2; 10 nucleotides align to TRBD1. Germline V gives CDR1 SGHRS, CDR2 YFSETQ. This CDR3 is 15 amino acids long. The V gene end was trimmed by 0 bases and the J gene end by 7 bases; junction bases not matched to a gene: 6. The CDR3 here is CASSLGGTGDSGYTF. The CDR3 nucleotides are TGCGCCAGCAGCTTGGGAGGGACAGGGGATTCTGGCTACACCTTC.

V is TRBV12-1 and J is TRBJ2-1; the table calls TRBD1, which could not be checked here. TRBV12-1 constitutes a pseudogene. CDR3 size: 16 residues. Here the CDR3 reads CASSLLQESSYNEQFF. CDR3 DNA: TGTGCCAGCAGTCTTCTACAGGAGAGCTCCTACAATGAGCAGTTCTTC.

This chain uses TRBV6-1 with TRBJ2-1, with D maybe TRBD1 (6 bases). Germline CDR1 is MNHNS and CDR2 is SASEGT. Trimming cost V 4 bases and J 1 base, with 20 bases left between them. This CDR3 region has 18 residues. This CDR3 reads CASSGAPWGHRSYNEQFF. As DNA, the CDR3 is TGTGCCAGCAGTGGGGCCCCCTGGGGGCATCGGTCCTACAATGAGCAGTTCTTC.

This chain uses TRBV7-9 with TRBJ2-3, with 14 bases identical to TRBD2. There are 19 residues in the CDR3. V shed 4 bases, J shed 1 base, and the junction held 10 bases outside the gene matches. Germline V gene lookup returns CDR1 SEHNR and CDR2 FQNEAQ (reference sequence). The CDR3 here is CASSSPGGTSGGRTDTQYF. The DNA of the CDR3 is TGTGCCAGCAGCTCACCAGGCGGGACTAGCGGGGGACGCACAGATACGCAGTATTTT.

The chain is built from TRBV4-2 and TRBJ1-1; D is unresolved. The CDR3 runs 18 residues. Trimming removed 3 bases from V and 4 bases from J, with 24 bases in between. The germline V gene has CDR1 LGHNA and CDR2 YNFKEQ. CDR3 loop: CASSHGGDILSPSTEAFF. Here the CDR3 DNA reads TGTGCCAGCAGCCACGGAGGAGACATCCTCTCCCCAAGCACTGAAGCTTTCTTT.

The V and J genes are TRBV12-5 and TRBJ1-6; D unclear. The CDR3 extends over 17 amino acids. The germline V gene has CDR1 LGHNT and CDR2 FRNRAP. V lost 0 bases and J lost 5, with 14 bases in between. CDR3 protein: CASGLVRLGRDNSPLHF. CDR3 DNA: TGTGCTAGTGGTTTGGTACGGCTAGGGCGGGATAATTCACCCCTCCACTTT.

To note about this clone: Mismatch with germline at one junction end may stem from a read error. The V call is TRBV5-1, the J call TRBJ1-1; 8 nucleotides match TRBD1. Per germline, CDR1 SGHRS and CDR2 YFSETQ. The CDR3 extends over 14 amino acids. The CDR3 here is CASSLGQGATEAFF. The CDR3 region has the DNA TGCGCCAGCAGTTTGGGGCAGGGGGCGACTGAAGCTTTCTTT.

V is TRBV6-1 and J is TRBJ1-5, with 7 nucleotides matching TRBD1. V lost 4 bases to trimming and J lost 7 bases; unmatched junction nucleotides: 7. Looked up from germline, CDR1 is MNHNS and CDR2 is SASEGT. The CDR3 extends over 14 amino acids. CDR3 loop: CASSVRGLGQPQHF. The CDR3 DNA reads as TGTGCCAGCAGTGTTAGGGGGCTTGGGCAGCCCCAGCATTTT.

CDR3 protein: CASSQNRGSTAYEQYF. CDR3 sequence (DNA): TGTGCCAGCAGCCAGAACAGGGGGTCGACGGCCTACGAGCAGTACTTC. V is TRBV11-2 and J is TRBJ2-7, with TRBD1 matching 8 bases. The CDR3 contains 16 residues. The ends lost 5 bases at V and 2 bases at J; junction bases unmatched: 11. Germline V lookup: CDR1 SGHAT, CDR2 FQNNGV.

J is TRBJ2-7 and V is TRBV12-5, with 9 bases that match TRBD1. After removal of 7 bases from V and 3 bases from J, the junction contained 10 bases not matched to a gene. The CDR3 spans 15 residues. Germline loops: CDR1 LGHNT, CDR2 FRNRAP. The DNA of the CDR3 is TGTGCTAGTGCCCCCGACAGGGGGACTTACTACGAGCAGTACTTC. Residues: CASAPDRGTYYEQYF.

The chain joins TRBV5-6 to TRBJ1-1, with D possibly being TRBD1 (6 bases). There are 14 residues in the CDR3. The germline CDR1 and CDR2 sequences are SGHDT and YYEEEE. Trimming left V 3 bases short and J 1 base short, with 10 bases between. The CDR3 loop is CASSWGLGNTEAFF. CDR3 nucleotide sequence: TGTGCCAGCAGCTGGGGGCTCGGGAACACTGAAGCTTTCTTT.

The chain is built from TRBV28 and TRBJ1-2; D uncertain. Trimming took off 7 bases at V and 4 bases at J, with 13 bases between the two ends. CDR1 and CDR2 (germline): MDHEN, SYDVKM. CDR3 size: 13 residues. The DNA of the CDR3 is TGTGCCAGCAACTCCGGAGTCTTCTATGGCTACACCTTC. It is translated as CASNSGVFYGYTF.

The chain is built from TRBV23-1 and TRBJ1-5, with D possibly being TRBD1 (6 bases). TRBV23-1 is known as an ORF, though its function is uncertain. Trimming took 4 bases from V and 3 from J, leaving 13 bases between them. CDR3 length: 15 residues. The chain's CDR3 is CASSPTTGVNQPQHF. CDR3 in DNA: TGCGCCAGCAGTCCGACGACAGGCGTCAATCAGCCCCAGCATTTT.

V is TRBV5-1 and J is TRBJ2-3; TRBD2 aligns across 10 bases. CDR3 size: 14 residues. V lost 7 bases, J lost 0 bases, and 2 bases stayed unmatched. CDR1 SGHRS and CDR2 YFSETQ come from the germline V gene. The CDR3 loop reads CASEAGGSTDTQYF. The DNA of the CDR3 is TGCGCCAGCGAAGCGGGGGGGAGCACAGATACGCAGTATTTT.

The chain links TRBV28 to TRBJ1-5, with TRBD1 matching 8 bases. CDR1 and CDR2 (germline): MDHEN, SYDVKM. V shed 10 bases, J shed 1 base, and the junction held 6 bases outside the gene matches. The CDR3 sequence is 14 residues long. CDR3 amino acids: CANSRQGSNQPQHF. CDR3 DNA: TGTGCCAACTCCCGACAGGGGAGCAATCAGCCCCAGCATTTT.

This chain uses TRBV2 with TRBJ2-6; 8 nucleotides match TRBD1. The CDR3 length is 17 residues. The germline V gene encodes CDR1 SNHLY and CDR2 FYNNEI. V lost 6 bases to trimming and J lost 3 bases; unmatched junction nucleotides: 10. The CDR3 DNA sequence: TGTGCCAGCAGGCGGACAGGGCAGGTGGATGGGGCCAACGTCCTGACTTTC. It encodes CASRRTGQVDGANVLTF. Complete variable domain (other parts from reference TRBV2 and TRBJ2-6): EPEVTQTPSHQVTQMGQEVILRCVPISNHLYFYWYRQILGQKVEFLVSFYNNEISEKSEIFDDQFSVERPDGSNFTLKIRSTKLEDSAMYFCASRRTGQVDGANVLTFGAGSRLTVL.

The chain uses TRBV27 and TRBJ2-1; 7 nucleotides agree with TRBD1. This CDR3 spans 15 amino acids. The germline V gene encodes CDR1 MNHEY and CDR2 SMNVEV (reference sequence). Trimming at V came to 3 bases and at J to 5 bases, leaving 7 bases not matched to a gene. The CDR3 here is CASSFPGTDNNEQFF. The CDR3 DNA is TGTGCCAGCAGTTTTCCCGGGACAGATAACAATGAGCAGTTCTTC.

The chain links TRBV7-2 to TRBJ2-1, with D possibly being TRBD1 (6 bases). Per germline, CDR1 SGHTA and CDR2 FQGNSA. V was cut by 3 bases and J by 5 bases, with 14 bases left in between. CDR3 length equals 15 residues. CDR3 sequence: CASSFQTGNNNEQFF. The CDR3 DNA reads as TGTGCCAGCAGCTTCCAGACAGGTAATAACAATGAGCAGTTCTTC.

The CDR3 sequence: CAISERQGTYEQYF. In DNA, the CDR3 is TGTGCCATCAGTGAGAGGCAGGGGACGTACGAGCAGTACTTC. The chain has TRBV10-3 and TRBJ2-7, with a possible D match to TRBD1 (6 bases). Per the germline V gene, CDR1 is ENHRY and CDR2 is SYGVKD. This CDR3 has 14 amino acids. The V and J ends lost 2 bases and 4 bases respectively, with 12 bases between them.